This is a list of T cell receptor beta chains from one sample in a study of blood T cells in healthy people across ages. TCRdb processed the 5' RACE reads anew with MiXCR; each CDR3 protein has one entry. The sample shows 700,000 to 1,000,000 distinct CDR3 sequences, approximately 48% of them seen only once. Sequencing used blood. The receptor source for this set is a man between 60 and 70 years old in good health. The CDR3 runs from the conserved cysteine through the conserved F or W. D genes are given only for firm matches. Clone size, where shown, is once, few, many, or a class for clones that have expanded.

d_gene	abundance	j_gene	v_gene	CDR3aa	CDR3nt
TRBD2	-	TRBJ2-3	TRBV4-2	CATNERGGATDTQYF	TGTGCCACGAACGAGCGGGGGGGTGCCACAGATACGCAGTATTTT
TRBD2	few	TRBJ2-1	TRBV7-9	CASSSMGGPHEQFF	TGTGCCAGCAGCTCCATGGGAGGGCCCCATGAGCAGTTCTTC
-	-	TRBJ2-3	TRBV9	CASSVQGAITDTQYF	TGTGCCAGCAGCGTACAAGGGGCAATCACAGATACGCAGTATTTT
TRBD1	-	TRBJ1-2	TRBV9	CASSEGQGSGYTF	TGTGCCAGCAGCGAGGGACAGGGATCGGGCTACACCTTC
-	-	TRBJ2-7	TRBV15	CATSRAGARGSSYEQYF	TGTGCCACCAGCAGAGCGGGGGCGCGGGGGTCTAGTTACGAGCAGTACTTC
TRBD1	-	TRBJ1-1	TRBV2	CAVYMGQGQTPNTEAFF	TGTGCCGTGTATATGGGACAGGGACAAACCCCAAACACTGAAGCTTTCTTT
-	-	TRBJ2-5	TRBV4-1	CASSPDLYLGETQYF	TGCGCCAGCAGCCCAGATTTGTATTTGGGAGAGACCCAGTACTTC
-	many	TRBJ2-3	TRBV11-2	CASSLVGGQSDTQYF	TGTGCCAGCAGCTTAGTGGGGGGGCAGTCCGATACGCAGTATTTT
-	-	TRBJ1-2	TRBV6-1	CASSDPPGYYGYTF	TGTGCCAGCAGTGACCCCCCAGGGTACTATGGCTACACCTTC
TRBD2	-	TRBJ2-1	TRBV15	CATSRESSGLYNEQFF	TGTGCCACCAGCAGAGAGAGTAGCGGGTTATACAATGAGCAGTTCTTC
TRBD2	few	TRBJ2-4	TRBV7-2	CASSLPLAGGPENIQYF	TGTGCCAGCAGCTTACCGCTAGCGGGGGGGCCGGAAAACATTCAGTACTTC
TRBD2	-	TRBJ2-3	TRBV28	CASSEPGGATDTQYF	TGTGCCAGCAGTGAGCCCGGGGGGGCAACAGATACGCAGTATTTT
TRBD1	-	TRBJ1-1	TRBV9	CASSGIQGYTEASF	TGTGCCAGCAGCGGAATACAGGGGTACACTGAAGCTTCCTTT
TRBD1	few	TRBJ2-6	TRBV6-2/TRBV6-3	CASKGWRQGINVLTF	TGTGCCAGCAAAGGGTGGAGACAGGGAATAAACGTCCTGACTTTC
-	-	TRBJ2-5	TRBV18	CASSQTRQETQYF	TGTGCCAGCTCGCAAACACGTCAAGAGACCCAGTACTTC
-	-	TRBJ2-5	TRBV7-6	CAGSSSGTQYF	TGTGCCGGCAGCTCCTCGGGGACCCAGTACTTC
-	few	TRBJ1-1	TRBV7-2	CASSPMSNTEAFF	TGTGCCAGCAGCCCGATGAGTAACACTGAAGCTTTCTTT
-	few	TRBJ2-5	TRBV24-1	CATSDVRTEYQETQYF	TGTGCCACCAGTGATGTCCGGACAGAGTACCAAGAGACCCAGTACTTC
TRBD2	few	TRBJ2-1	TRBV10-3	CAISDGTSGDHNEQFF	TGTGCCATCAGTGACGGGACTAGCGGGGACCACAATGAGCAGTTCTTC
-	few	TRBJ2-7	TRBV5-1	CASRPAIGAGDEQYF	TGCGCCAGCAGACCTGCAATAGGGGCAGGGGACGAGCAGTACTTC
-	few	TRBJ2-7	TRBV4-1	CASSQDQRGGDEQYF	TGCGCCAGCAGCCAAGATCAGCGAGGGGGGGACGAGCAGTACTTC
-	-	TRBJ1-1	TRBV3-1	CASSQGEVNTEAFF	TGTGCCAGCAGCCAAGGGGAGGTGAACACTGAAGCTTTCTTT
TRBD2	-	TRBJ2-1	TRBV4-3	CASSQDTLGLASYNEQFF	TGCGCCAGCAGCCAAGATACCCTGGGACTAGCGAGCTACAATGAGCAGTTCTTC
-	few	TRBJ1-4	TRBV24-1	CATRSGVNEKLFF	TGTGCCACCAGGTCGGGGGTTAATGAAAAACTGTTTTTT
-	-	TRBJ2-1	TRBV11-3	CASSLAYYQNSEQFF	TGTGCCAGCAGCTTAGCATACTATCAGAACAGTGAGCAGTTCTTC
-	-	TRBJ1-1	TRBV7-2	CASSARGAYTEAFF	TGTGCCAGCAGCGCTAGGGGTGCGTACACTGAAGCTTTCTTT
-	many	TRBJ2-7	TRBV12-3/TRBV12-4	CASSSRVASGEQYF	TGTGCCAGCAGTTCCAGGGTCGCGTCGGGAGAGCAGTACTTC